The 20 T cell receptor beta chains presented below share a single source sample, sequenced in a study of CD8 T cells in ankylosing spondylitis. TCRdb fed the 5' RACE reads into MiXCR, producing one record per CDR3 protein. The data contain approximately 150,000 distinct CDR3 sequences, roughly a third of them singletons. Sequencing was carried out using synovial fluid, either unsorted or a sorted T cell fraction (not recorded which). Source of these receptors: a male donor with ankylosing spondylitis.

This chain uses TRBV3-1 with TRBJ2-2, with 9 bases matching TRBD1. CDR3 length equals 16 residues. Germline lookup yields CDR1 LGHDT and CDR2 YNNKEL (reference sequence). The V and J ends lost 4 bases and 4 bases, in that order; junction bases with no gene match: 7. The CDR3: CASSPRTGDGTGELFF. Written as DNA, the CDR3 is TGTGCCAGCAGCCCACGGACAGGGGACGGCACCGGGGAGCTGTTTTTT.

This clonotype occurred once. The chain joins TRBV6-1 to TRBJ1-4, with 10 bases that match TRBD1. Germline assignment: CDR1 MNHNS and CDR2 SASEGT. The CDR3 spans 14 residues. The CDR3 DNA reads as TGTGCTATCTCTTCGCCGGACAGGGGGGAAAAACTGTTTTTT. It encodes CAISSPDRGEKLFF.

The chain recombines TRBV3-1 with TRBJ1-1; D is uncertain. CDR3 length: 13 amino acids. Looked up from germline, CDR1 is LGHDT and CDR2 is YNNKEL (reference sequence). The ends were cut back, 3 bases at V and 0 bases at J, with 5 bases in the middle. CDR3 bases: TGTGCCAGCAGCCACAGCCTGAACACTGAAGCTTTCTTT. Encoded protein: CASSHSLNTEAFF.

This sequence joins TRBV15 and TRBJ1-5; D not certain. This CDR3 is 14 amino acids long. Germline CDR1 LNHNV, CDR2 YYDKDF (reference sequence). V dropped 2 bases and J dropped 4 bases, with 9 bases sitting between them. The CDR3 sequence is CATSRSGPNQPQHF. The DNA for the CDR3 is TGTGCCACCAGCAGATCCGGACCTAATCAGCCCCAGCATTTT.

The chain recombines TRBV6-1 with TRBJ2-4; D is ambiguous. Germline V gene lookup returns CDR1 MNHNS and CDR2 SASEGT. V lost 3 bases and J 0 bases, leaving 12 bases between the germline ends. This CDR3 spans 16 amino acids. The CDR3 reads CASSDSYGLAKNIQYF. The CDR3 DNA reads TGTGCCAGCAGTGATTCCTATGGGCTAGCCAAAAACATTCAGTACTTC.

V usage is TRBV24-1 and J usage is TRBJ2-1; D ambiguous. The CDR3 covers 13 residues. V lost 2 bases and J 6 bases, leaving 7 bases between the germline ends. Germline loops: CDR1 KGHDR, CDR2 SFDVKD. The CDR3 protein is CATSDWEGNEQFF. CDR3 in DNA: TGTGCCACCAGTGATTGGGAAGGCAATGAGCAGTTCTTC.

The sample holds one count of this clonotype. This chain links TRBV20-1 with TRBJ2-1, with 11 bases that match TRBD2. The CDR3 extends over 14 amino acids. Trimming at V came to 6 bases and at J to 8 bases, leaving 9 bases not matched to a gene. Germline CDR1 reads DFQATT; CDR2 reads SNEGSKA (reference sequence). This CDR3 reads CSALAGGPFDEQFF. For the CDR3, the DNA is TGCAGTGCCCTAGCGGGGGGCCCTTTTGATGAGCAGTTCTTC.

This clonotype was picked up a small number of times. The J gene is TRBJ1-6, the V gene TRBV5-6; 7 bases map to TRBD1. The CDR3 is 16 amino acids. V lost 4 bases, J lost 5 bases, and 9 bases stayed unmatched. Germline-derived CDR1 and CDR2 are SGHDT and YYEEEE. The CDR3 region has the DNA TGTGCCAGCAGCCTCTTGGGACAGATGAATAATTCACCCCTCCACTTT. Encoded protein: CASSLLGQMNNSPLHF.

By frequency in the sample, this clonotype is medium-sized. J is TRBJ2-7 and V is TRBV29-1; 10 positions match TRBD2. The CDR3 loop spans 12 amino acids. The V and J ends lost 1 base and 10 bases, in that order; junction bases with no gene match: 4. Germline assignment: CDR1 SQVTM and CDR2 ANQGSEA. The CDR3 region has the DNA TGCAGCGTTGAAGGTTCTAGCGGGAGCCAGTACTTC. This encodes CSVEGSSGSQYF.

This chain joins TRBV3-1 and TRBJ1-4; no definite D call. Germline-derived CDR1 and CDR2 are LGHDT and YNNKEL (reference sequence). CDR3 length equals 16 residues. The germline V and J ends were trimmed by 1 base and 8 bases, with 17 bases remaining between them. The CDR3 sequence is CASSQVLGSMGEKLFF. CDR3 in DNA: TGTGCCAGCAGCCAAGTCCTAGGCTCCATGGGGGAAAAACTGTTTTTT.

This chain connects TRBV25-1 to TRBJ2-1; possibly TRBD2 for D (7 bases). The CDR3 runs 11 residues. Looked up from germline, CDR1 is MGHDK and CDR2 is SYGVNS. Trimming shortened V by 8 bases and J by 10 bases, and 12 bases separated the two germline ends. Here the CDR3 reads CASGRGSEQFF. The CDR3 nucleotides read TGTGCCAGCGGGAGGGGGAGCGAGCAGTTCTTC.

This clonotype showed up just a few times. The chain joins TRBV12-3 or TRBV12-4 to TRBJ2-2; 9 nucleotides line up with TRBD1. This CDR3 spans 15 amino acids. V trimming: 6 bases; J trimming: 4 bases; junction bases outside the gene matches: 6. The CDR3 bases are TGTGCCAGCAGCTACAGGGGGCGCAGCACCGGGGAGCTGTTTTTT. This codes for CASSYRGRSTGELFF.

This clonotype has only a few counts. The chain uses TRBV7-8 and TRBJ2-1; 13 bases are a match to TRBD2. Trimming removed 2 bases from V and 9 bases from J; junction bases left unmatched: 7. This CDR3 spans 16 amino acids. Per germline, CDR1 SGHVS and CDR2 FQNEAQ. CDR3 in amino acids: CASSLKGLAGEGEQFF. Here the CDR3 DNA reads TGTGCCAGCAGCTTAAAAGGACTAGCGGGAGAGGGTGAGCAGTTCTTC.

The V gene is TRBV7-3, the J gene TRBJ2-1, with D perhaps matching TRBD1 or TRBD2 (6 bases each). With 1 base removed from V and 0 bases from J, the gap between germline ends came to 13 bases. The CDR3 runs to 17 residues. In germline, CDR1 is SGHTA, CDR2 FQGTGA. The CDR3 region has the DNA TGTGCCAGCAGCTTAAAAGGGGGGAGTTTCTCCTACAATGAGCAGTTCTTC. As protein: CASSLKGGSFSYNEQFF.

The chain has TRBV10-2 and TRBJ2-7; D perhaps matches TRBD1 (7 bases). Germline CDR1 is WSHSY and CDR2 is SAAADI. The CDR3 consists of 15 residues. With 1 base removed from V and 1 base from J, the gap between germline ends came to 11 bases. The CDR3 protein is CASSEWAGGSYEQYF. In DNA form, the CDR3 reads TGCGCCAGCAGTGAGTGGGCAGGGGGGTCCTACGAGCAGTACTTC.

Judged by abundance, this clonotype is large (0.1 to 1%). This chain connects TRBV5-1 to TRBJ1-2; D gene ambiguous. V was pared by 0 bases and J by 4 bases, with 10 bases between. This CDR3 contains 14 residues. CDR1 and CDR2 (germline): SGHRS, YFSETQ. In DNA form, the CDR3 reads TGCGCCAGCAGCTTGGGGACGAACATCTATGGCTACACCTTC. Its translation: CASSLGTNIYGYTF.

The chain recombines TRBV29-1 with TRBJ1-1, with D hard to call. The germline CDR1 and CDR2 sequences are SQVTM and ANQGSEA. The CDR3 consists of 12 residues. Deletions cut 4 bases from V and 2 bases from J, with 8 bases between. CDR3 in amino acids: CSVAFGNTEAFF. The CDR3 bases are TGCAGCGTTGCGTTTGGAAACACTGAAGCTTTCTTT.

The chain carries TRBV4-1 and TRBJ1-2, with D hard to call. The CDR3 is made up of 11 amino acids. The germline gives CDR1 MGHRA, CDR2 YSYEKL. Between the trimmed V and J ends, which lost 7 bases and 4 bases, there was a span of 7 bases. The CDR3: CASMWLYGYTF. The DNA for the CDR3 is TGCGCCAGCATGTGGCTCTATGGCTACACCTTC.

This clonotype was observed a few times. The rearrangement links TRBV6-5 to TRBJ1-2; 9 nucleotides line up with TRBD1. Germline values: CDR1 MNHEY, CDR2 SVGAGI. V lost 2 bases to trimming and J lost 3 bases; unmatched junction nucleotides: 7. The CDR3 has 16 residues. CDR3 protein: CASSYGVTGGYYGYTF. The DNA for the CDR3 is TGTGCCAGCAGTTACGGGGTGACAGGGGGTTACTATGGCTACACCTTC.

This rearrangement joins TRBV12-3 or TRBV12-4 to TRBJ1-3; TRBD1 aligns across 7 bases. This CDR3 spans 14 amino acids. After removal of 2 bases from V and 3 bases from J, the junction contained 1 base not matched to a gene. The CDR3: CASSLQGVGNTIYF. The CDR3 bases are TGTGCCAGCAGTTTACAGGGGGTTGGAAACACCATATATTTT.